This T cell receptor (beta chain) was sequenced in a study of tumor and adjacent non-tumor tissue in lung cancer. On the study more broadly: Patients comprised over 9 adenocarcinoma, 2 squamous cell carcinoma and 1 small cell lung cancer.

The CDR3 sequence is 13 residues long. CDR1 and CDR2 (germline): LGHNA, YNFKEQ. Findings of the study overall: Top 100 clones took a larger repertoire share in normal lung.

This clonotype occurred once. The antigen remains undetermined. The junction differs from germline at one of its ends, possibly a read error. The template was RNA from unsorted bulk tissue. TCRbeta libraries were built with three rounds of nested PCR, modified from ARM-PCR. TCRdb passed the multiplex PCR reads through MiXCR, listing each CDR3 protein once. The sample lists 90,000 or so distinct CDR3 sequences; about three fifths were seen once. The source of this sequence is a man in his 70s with non-small cell lung cancer. V gene TRBV4-2 combines with J gene TRBJ2-1; perhaps TRBD1 as D (6 bases). The specimen sequenced was lung tumor tissue. CDR3 sequence reads: CAISSTGCNVQFF. The CDR3 DNA sequence: TGTGCCATCAGCTCGACAGGCTGCAATGTGCAGTTCTTC.